This is a list of T cell receptor beta chains from one sample in a study of blood T cell repertoires in COVID-19. Assay used: immunoSEQ multiplex PCR; TCRdb lists only in-frame clones, some missing. Found here are around 160,000 clones, 75% to 90% of them singletons; the top ten hold around 8%. The material sequenced was peripheral blood. All receptors derive from a woman aged 55 to 70 with COVID-19, enrolled during active disease. The CDR3 runs from the conserved cysteine through the conserved F or W. D genes are given only for firm matches. Only some rows state a clone size, as once, few, many or a class for expanded clones.

V: TRBV14
size: once
J: TRBJ1-3
D: .
DNA: TGTGCCAGCAGCGCGGGAAACACCATATATTTT
CDR3: CASSAGNTIYF

V: TRBV15
size: .
J: TRBJ2-5
D: .
DNA: TGTGCCACCAGCAGACCCCCGGGGGGCAGGGAGACCCAGTACTTC
CDR3: CATSRPPGGRETQYF

V: TRBV5-1
size: once
J: TRBJ1-1
D: TRBD1
DNA: TGCGCCAGCAGCTTATCAGGGGGAGAAACTGAAGCTTTCTTT
CDR3: CASSLSGGETEAFF

V: TRBV4-3
size: few
J: TRBJ1-4
D: TRBD1
DNA: TGCGCCAGCAGCCAAGGGACAGGGGTTAATGAAAAACTGTTTTTT
CDR3: CASSQGTGVNEKLFF

V: TRBV10-3
size: .
J: TRBJ2-7
D: TRBD1
DNA: TGTGCCATCAGTGAGTCGACAGGGGTGCCCTACGAGCAGTACTTC
CDR3: CAISESTGVPYEQYF

V: TRBV7-2
size: .
J: TRBJ2-7
D: TRBD2
DNA: TGTGCCAGCAGCTTAGCGGAGCGGGGAAACGAGCAGTACTTC
CDR3: CASSLAERGNEQYF

V: TRBV15
size: once
J: TRBJ2-3
D: .
DNA: TGTGCCACCAGCTGGTTCTACAGGGATGATGGCACAGATACGCAGTATTTT
CDR3: CATSWFYRDDGTDTQYF

V: TRBV12-3/TRBV12-4
size: .
J: TRBJ2-1
D: .
DNA: TGTGCCAGCAGTTTACTCGCGTTCGAGCAGTTCTTC
CDR3: CASSLLAFEQFF

V: TRBV6-4
size: .
J: TRBJ2-7
D: .
DNA: TGTGCCACTCCCGAAGAGGGGGAATTGTGCTACGAGCAGTACTTC
CDR3: CATPEEGELCYEQYF

V: TRBV28
size: .
J: TRBJ2-7
D: .
DNA: TGTGCCAGCAGCCTAGACGAGCAGTACTTC
CDR3: CASSLDEQYF

V: TRBV11-2
size: .
J: TRBJ2-2
D: TRBD1
DNA: TGTGCCAGCAGCTTTACCCGGGACAGGGCTAGGACCGGGGAGCTGTTTTTT
CDR3: CASSFTRDRARTGELFF

V: TRBV10-3
size: .
J: TRBJ1-2
D: TRBD1
DNA: TGTGCCATCAGTGAGACCCCAGGGGGCTATGGCTACACCTTC
CDR3: CAISETPGGYGYTF

V: TRBV6-1
size: few
J: TRBJ1-1
D: TRBD1
DNA: TGTGCCAGCAGTGAAGCCAGGGGGCGGACTGAAGCTTTCTTT
CDR3: CASSEARGRTEAFF

V: TRBV9
size: few
J: TRBJ2-7
D: .
DNA: TGTGCCAGCAGCGTAAACGTGGGCGAGGGCTACGAGCAGTACTTC
CDR3: CASSVNVGEGYEQYF

V: TRBV7-9
size: .
J: TRBJ1-2
D: TRBD1
DNA: TGTGCCAGCAGCGGAGGGACAGGGGGCAACTATGGCTACACCTTC
CDR3: CASSGGTGGNYGYTF

V: TRBV2
size: .
J: TRBJ1-5
D: .
DNA: TGTGCCAGCAGTGGCGGAGGGTTCGGGAATCAGCCCCAGCATTTT
CDR3: CASSGGGFGNQPQHF

V: TRBV28
size: .
J: TRBJ2-5
D: TRBD2
DNA: TGTGCCAGCCGGACTAGCGGGGGGGAGGAAGAGACCCAGTACTTC
CDR3: CASRTSGGEEETQYF

V: TRBV14
size: once
J: TRBJ2-1
D: TRBD1
DNA: TGTGCCAGCAGCCGTGACAGGGTACGGAACAATGAGCAGTTCTTC
CDR3: CASSRDRVRNNEQFF

V: TRBV2
size: .
J: TRBJ2-2
D: .
DNA: TGTGCCAGCAGTCTCCAGGAAACCGGGGAGCTGTTTTTT
CDR3: CASSLQETGELFF

V: TRBV11-2
size: .
J: TRBJ1-1
D: TRBD1
DNA: TGTGCCAGCAGTTTCCGACAGGGGGCGGGTCCCACTGAAGCTTTCTTT
CDR3: CASSFRQGAGPTEAFF

V: TRBV24-1
size: once
J: TRBJ2-1
D: TRBD2
DNA: TGTGCCACCAGTGATTTGCGGGGGGGGATCTACAATGAGCAGTTCTTC
CDR3: CATSDLRGGIYNEQFF

V: TRBV7-9
size: .
J: TRBJ2-3
D: .
DNA: TGTGCCAGCAGCTTAACGGGGAGTGTCCCAGATACGCAGTATTTT
CDR3: CASSLTGSVPDTQYF

V: TRBV7-6
size: .
J: TRBJ2-3
D: TRBD2
DNA: TGTGCCAGCAGCTCCGGACTAGCGACAGATACGCAGTATTTT
CDR3: CASSSGLATDTQYF

V: TRBV27
size: .
J: TRBJ2-1
D: .
DNA: TGTGCCAGCAGTTTCTCGTCCCCGGACAATGAGCAGTTCTTC
CDR3: CASSFSSPDNEQFF

V: TRBV11-3
size: .
J: TRBJ2-7
D: .
DNA: TGTGCCAGCAGCCCCTTGGGAGGCGAGCAGTACTTC
CDR3: CASSPLGGEQYF

V: TRBV30
size: .
J: TRBJ1-3
D: TRBD1
DNA: TGTGCCCGGAGTGTTATGACAGGGGCAGGAAACACCATATATTTT
CDR3: CARSVMTGAGNTIYF

V: TRBV18
size: .
J: TRBJ2-3
D: .
DNA: TGTGCCAGCTCACCTAGGGGTCAGGTGGCAGATACGCAGTATTTT
CDR3: CASSPRGQVADTQYF

V: TRBV28
size: .
J: TRBJ1-5
D: .
DNA: TGTGCCAGCAACGGGGGGAATCAGCCCCAGCATTTT
CDR3: CASNGGNQPQHF

V: TRBV5-8
size: .
J: TRBJ1-6
D: TRBD1
DNA: TGTGCCAGCAGCTTCCCACAGGGGGTTAATTCACCCCTCCACTTT
CDR3: CASSFPQGVNSPLHF

V: TRBV19
size: few
J: TRBJ1-1
D: .
DNA: TGTGCCACATTGCCGCGGGGGGGACGGAACACTGAAGCTTTCTTT
CDR3: CATLPRGGRNTEAFF

V: TRBV27
size: .
J: TRBJ1-1
D: .
DNA: TGTGCCAGCAGTTTATTGGGCAGGGATAGAGAAGCTTTCTTT
CDR3: CASSLLGRDREAFF

V: TRBV7-9
size: .
J: TRBJ1-1
D: .
DNA: TGTGCCAGCAGCTTAATATCCACTGAAGCTTTCTTT
CDR3: CASSLISTEAFF

V: TRBV4-1
size: .
J: TRBJ2-5
D: TRBD1
DNA: TGCGCCAGCAGCCAAGGACAGGGGTGGGAGACCCAGTACTTC
CDR3: CASSQGQGWETQYF

V: TRBV7-6
size: once
J: TRBJ2-1
D: .
DNA: TGTGCCAGCACCCCCGAAGCGAGGGCAAACAATGAGCAGTTCTTC
CDR3: CASTPEARANNEQFF

V: TRBV10-1
size: .
J: TRBJ2-1
D: .
DNA: TGCGCCAGCGGGGAGGTGGAAGGACTCTCCTACAATGAGCAGTTCTTC
CDR3: CASGEVEGLSYNEQFF

V: TRBV5-1
size: .
J: TRBJ2-1
D: .
DNA: TGCGCCAGCAGCTTGGTAAGCGGAATGGATGAGCAGTTCTTC
CDR3: CASSLVSGMDEQFF

V: TRBV21-1
size: .
J: TRBJ2-1
D: .
DNA: TGTGCCAGCACCCGAAAGACCCCGGGGGGGGAGGCACAATACAATGAGCAGTTCTTC
CDR3: CASTRKTPGGEAQYNEQFF

V: TRBV5-1
size: .
J: TRBJ1-4
D: TRBD1
DNA: TGCGCCAGCAGCTTGGTTAGACAGGGGGCTCCAACTAATGAAAAACTGTTTTTT
CDR3: CASSLVRQGAPTNEKLFF

V: TRBV7-3
size: .
J: TRBJ2-3
D: TRBD2
DNA: TGTGCCAGCAGCTTAACGGCGGGGGGCCACGATACGCAGTATTTT
CDR3: CASSLTAGGHDTQYF

V: TRBV7-3
size: .
J: TRBJ1-2
D: TRBD1
DNA: TGTGCCAGCAGCTTAGGGCCCCATACAGGGGGCGAGAATGGCTACACCTTC
CDR3: CASSLGPHTGGENGYTF

V: TRBV2
size: few
J: TRBJ2-2
D: TRBD1
DNA: TGTGCCAGCAGACAGAGGGACAGGGGGCACACCGGGGAGCTGTTTTTT
CDR3: CASRQRDRGHTGELFF

V: TRBV7-9
size: .
J: TRBJ1-5
D: TRBD1
DNA: TGTGCCAGCAGCCCGGGACAGGGGCACGGTCAGCCCCAGCATTTT
CDR3: CASSPGQGHGQPQHF